What follows are 21 T cell receptor beta chains derived from one specimen sequenced in a study of blood T cell repertoires in COVID-19. Measured with immunoSEQ multiplex PCR; TCRdb has only the in-frame clones, and not every one. This sample has roughly 200,000 clones, with about 88% found just once. Sequencing was performed on PBMCs or T cells enriched from blood (not recorded which). The receptor source for this set is a woman younger than 45 who had recovered from COVID-19.

This rearrangement joins TRBV28 to TRBJ2-7; 9 bases are shared with TRBD2. The length of the CDR3 is 16 residues. J lost 4 bases, V lost 6 bases, and 13 bases had no gene match. The germline V gene has CDR1 MDHEN and CDR2 SYDVKM. The CDR3 bases are TGTGCCAGCAGCCCCGCGGGGGGGACGAACCCATACGAGCAGTACTTC. Translation: CASSPAGGTNPYEQYF.

V is TRBV19 and J is TRBJ2-7; D is perhaps TRBD2 (6 bases). Germline lookup yields CDR1 LNHDA and CDR2 SQIVND (reference sequence). Between the trimmed V and J ends, which lost 1 base and 2 bases, there was a span of 12 bases. There are 15 residues in the CDR3. Written as DNA, the CDR3 is TGTGCCAGTAGTATAGGTGGGGGGAAGACCTACGAGCAGTACTTC. Translating it yields CASSIGGGKTYEQYF.

The chain employs TRBV7-7 and TRBJ1-1; D unresolved. Looked up from germline, CDR1 is SSHAT and CDR2 is FNYEAQ (reference sequence). Trimming shortened V by 5 bases and J by 0 bases, and 16 bases separated the two germline ends. The CDR3 covers 16 residues. CDR3 loop: CASSLGDSRLNTEAFF. In DNA form, the CDR3 reads TGTGCCAGCAGCCTGGGAGATTCTAGGTTGAACACTGAAGCTTTCTTT.

V gene TRBV4-2 combines with J gene TRBJ2-1; TRBD1 is a possible D gene (6 bases). Germline V lookup: CDR1 LGHNA, CDR2 YNFKEQ. Trimming pared 0 bases from V and 4 bases from J, leaving 10 bases between. CDR3 length: 15 residues. The CDR3 region is CASSQDRDTYNEQFF. The CDR3 DNA is TGTGCCAGCAGCCAAGATCGGGACACGTACAATGAGCAGTTCTTC.

V is TRBV7-3 and J is TRBJ2-1; no clear D. CDR3 length: 14 amino acids. The germline gives CDR1 SGHTA, CDR2 FQGTGA. V was clipped by 1 base and J by 6 bases, with 10 bases between them. The CDR3 nucleotides read TGTGCCAGCAGCTTAATCGGTAGCTTCAATGAGCAGTTCTTC. Protein product: CASSLIGSFNEQFF.

The chain carries TRBV7-9 and TRBJ1-4; no clear D gene. Between the trimmed V and J ends, which lost 0 bases and 8 bases, there was a span of 7 bases. The V gene's germline CDR1 is SEHNR and CDR2 FQNEAQ (reference sequence). The CDR3 sequence is 13 residues long. DNA of the CDR3: TGTGCCAGCAGCTTAGCAGTACGGGAAAAACTGTTTTTT. It specifies CASSLAVREKLFF.

This clone was seen at least ten times. The chain is built from TRBV5-4 and TRBJ2-7; 7 bases are a match to TRBD1. From germline, CDR1 is SGHNT and CDR2 YYREEE (reference sequence). J was trimmed by 5 bases and V by 5 bases; bases with no gene match: 7. This CDR3 has 13 amino acids. The CDR3 region is CASSPNRGNEQYF. The CDR3 bases are TGTGCCAGCAGTCCTAACAGGGGCAACGAGCAGTACTTC.

The chain couples TRBV18 to TRBJ1-5; 8 nucleotides line up with TRBD1. Germline trimming cut 6 bases from V and 2 bases from J; bases unmatched to any gene: 15. Germline CDR1 reads KGHSH; CDR2 reads LQKENI. This CDR3 contains 18 residues. The CDR3 DNA is TGTGCCAGCTCCGAGGGGCCAGGGGGCGCCTTAGGCAATCAGCCCCAGCATTTT. This gives the protein CASSEGPGGALGNQPQHF.

V is TRBV2 and J is TRBJ1-2, with D hard to call. V was cut by 11 bases and J by 0 bases, with 10 bases left in between. The CDR3 loop spans 12 amino acids. Germline V gene data show CDR1 as SNHLY and CDR2 as FYNNEI. CDR3 sequence reads: CAGRTTNYGYTF. Written as DNA, the CDR3 is TGTGCCGGACGGACTACTAACTATGGCTACACCTTC.

CDR3 amino acids: CASRPGQDNSPLHF. The CDR3 coding sequence is TGTGCCAGTAGGCCGGGACAGGATAATTCACCCCTCCACTTT. The chain uses TRBV19 and TRBJ1-6; 8 positions match TRBD1. Germline trimming cut 6 bases from V and 5 bases from J; bases unmatched to any gene: 3. The CDR3 spans 14 residues. Germline V gene data show CDR1 as LNHDA and CDR2 as SQIVND (reference sequence).

V is TRBV7-3 and J is TRBJ1-1; D is perhaps TRBD1 (5 bases). CDR3 size: 12 residues. The ends were cut back, 5 bases at V and 4 bases at J, with 8 bases in the middle. Germline V gene sequence: CDR1 SGHTA, CDR2 FQGTGA. Written as DNA, the CDR3 is TGTGCCAGCAGCGGGGACTTCACTGAAGCTTTCTTT. Translation gives CASSGDFTEAFF.

The chain links TRBV27 to TRBJ1-1, with TRBD1 identical over 7 bases. Germline V lookup: CDR1 MNHEY, CDR2 SMNVEV (reference sequence). The V segment lost 3 bases and the J segment 0 bases; nucleotides outside the gene matches: 7. The CDR3 totals 16 residues. This chain's CDR3 is CASSLQTGLMNTEAFF. The CDR3 nucleotides are TGTGCCAGCAGTTTGCAGACAGGGCTCATGAACACTGAAGCTTTCTTT.

This clone was picked up one time. The rearrangement links TRBV5-1 to TRBJ1-2, with D possibly matching TRBD1 (5 bases). This CDR3 spans 14 amino acids. V shed 0 bases and J shed 4 bases, with 10 bases lying between them. Germline lookup yields CDR1 SGHRS and CDR2 YFSETQ. This chain's CDR3 is CASSLETVSYGYTF. Written as DNA, the CDR3 is TGCGCCAGCAGCTTGGAGACAGTCTCCTATGGCTACACCTTC.

This chain links TRBV3-1 (or the pseudogene TRBV3-2) with TRBJ2-3; D unresolved. The V end lost 6 bases, the J end lost 5 bases, and 12 bases lay between the germline ends. This CDR3 is built from 13 residues. Germline-derived CDR1 and CDR2 are LGHDT and YNNKEL (reference sequence). DNA of the CDR3: TGTGCCAGCAGAGGTACCAGAGGAGATACGCAGTATTTT. It codes for CASRGTRGDTQYF.

A single count supports this clone. J is TRBJ2-3 and V is TRBV27; 8 nucleotides align to TRBD1. With V trimmed by 2 bases and J by 4 bases, 5 bases remained unmatched. This CDR3 region has 15 residues. CDR1 and CDR2 from the germline V gene are MNHEY and SMNVEV (reference sequence). The CDR3 DNA sequence: TGTGCCAGCAGTTTAATAGGGACAGGTGCAGATACGCAGTATTTT. Protein: CASSLIGTGADTQYF.

The V gene is TRBV7-9, the J gene TRBJ2-1, with unresolved D. CDR1 is SEHNR and CDR2 is FQNEAQ in the germline V gene (reference sequence). The CDR3 loop spans 10 amino acids. Trimming took 1 base from V and 12 from J, leaving 4 bases between them. For the CDR3, the DNA is TGTGCCAGCAGCTTAGATAGGCAGTTCTTC. Its protein product is CASSLDRQFF.

This chain links TRBV10-3 with TRBJ2-1; 9 bases align to TRBD1. The CDR3 contains 15 residues. The V gene's germline CDR1 is ENHRY and CDR2 SYGVKD. V shed 6 bases and J 2 bases; nucleotides not matched to a gene: 5. The chain's CDR3 is CAIREDRGPYNEQFF. The CDR3, as DNA: TGTGCCATCAGAGAGGACAGGGGACCCTACAATGAGCAGTTCTTC.

The J gene is TRBJ2-7, the V gene TRBV2, with D unclear. This CDR3 region has 10 residues. The germline V gene has CDR1 SNHLY and CDR2 FYNNEI. Between the trimmed V and J ends, which lost 7 bases and 4 bases, there was a span of 5 bases. The CDR3 spells CASTGYEQYF. CDR3 DNA: TGTGCCAGCACGGGTTACGAGCAGTACTTC.

The chain joins TRBV5-1 to TRBJ2-7, with D hard to call. V lost 0 bases, J lost 7 bases, and 17 bases lay in between. Germline assignment: CDR1 SGHRS and CDR2 YFSETQ. The CDR3 is made up of 15 amino acids. The CDR3 nucleotides read TGCGCCAGCAGCTTGGCAAGAGGTCTCGTTTGGGAGCAGTACTTC. This sequence encodes CASSLARGLVWEQYF. The full variable domain, rest sourced from reference TRBV5-1 and TRBJ2-7, is KAGVTQTPRYLIKTRGQQVTLSCSPISGHRSVSWYQQTPGQGLQFLFEYFSETQRNKGNFPGRFSGRQFSNSRSEMNVSTLELGDSALYLCASSLARGLVWEQYFGPGTRLTVT.

This clone was seen just once. The chain employs TRBV21-1 and TRBJ2-7; the table names TRBD1, a call not compared with the DNA. TRBV21-1 is a recognized pseudogene. CDR3 length equals 13 residues. CDR3 loop: CASTQGPLGEQYF. CDR3 nucleotides: TGTGCCAGCACCCAGGGCCCCTTAGGCGAGCAGTACTTC.

V and J are TRBV9 and TRBJ2-2; 7 bases map to TRBD2. The CDR3 is made up of 18 amino acids. The V and J ends lost 0 bases and 2 bases, in that order; junction bases with no gene match: 10. Germline values: CDR1 SGDLS, CDR2 YYNGEE. CDR3 DNA sequence: TGTGCCAGCAGCGTAGCTGGCGGGGGAGGGTACAACACCGGGGAGCTGTTTTTT. Translation: CASSVAGGGGYNTGELFF.